This T cell receptor (beta chain) came from a study of shared clonotypes between healthy human individuals. Study results and limitations: Donor clonotype sharing was expected to depend on sequencing depth.

In the case of this clone: Its antigen is not identified.

Repertoires were generated with immunoSEQ multiplex PCR, while TCRdb's copy carries only in-frame clones and drops some. The sample lists about 1.5 million clones; around 97% were seen once. CDR3 length equals 14 residues. V usage is TRBV21-1 and J usage is TRBJ2-1; TRBD2 is taken as the D call from the table, unchecked against the DNA. TRBV21-1 counts as a pseudogene. This receptor was identified in a man under 40 in good health. Sequenced input: naive CD4+ T cells sorted from blood. Subset of the sample: CD45RA+ positively selected. The CDR3 here is CASSKVRLAGVEFF. The DNA of the CDR3 is TGTGCCAGCAGCAAAGTACGACTAGCGGGAGTGGAGTTCTTC.